This record covers a single T cell receptor beta chain. The CDR3 spans 15 residues. Profiled with immunoSEQ multiplex PCR; TCRdb holds only in-frame clones, not every one. The table lists some 84,000 clones, roughly 89% of them singletons. The data derive from a study of OX40 agonist ivuxolimab in advanced cancers. The chain carries TRBV12-2 and TRBJ1-4; TRBD1 reflects the table's D call only, with no check against the DNA. TRBV12-2 is a pseudogene. Material: CD4+ or CD8+ T cells sorted from blood, obtained in a trial of the OX40 agonist ivuxolimab. This sequence originates from an adult with an advanced solid tumor such as melanoma, head and neck, liver or kidney cancer. CDR3 in amino acids: CASRIRHRSNEKLFF. The CDR3 DNA reads as TGTGCAAGTCGCATAAGGCACAGATCTAATGAAAAACTGTTTTTT.